These 6 T cell receptor beta chains were sequenced from one sample in a study of blood T cell repertoires in COVID-19. Clones were sequenced by immunoSEQ multiplex PCR, and TCRdb holds only the in-frame ones, with some missing. The data contain 200,000 to 300,000 clones, approximately 82% of them singletons. The sequenced sample consisted of peripheral blood. Receptor source: a man aged 40-49 years who had recovered from COVID-19.

This clone was seen a few times. The J gene is TRBJ2-2, the V gene TRBV29-1, with a tentative D call TRBD2 (6 bases). Trimming removed 4 bases from V and 7 bases from J, with 13 bases in between. This CDR3 is 13 amino acids long. Germline V lookup: CDR1 SQVTM, CDR2 ANQGSEA. The CDR3 is CSVARDADGELFF. DNA of the CDR3: TGCAGCGTTGCGCGGGATGCGGACGGGGAGCTGTTTTTT.

As concerns this clone: Other DNA sequences in this specimen translate into the identical CDR3. The rearrangement links TRBV5-6 to TRBJ2-7; no clear D gene. The CDR3 contains 13 residues. Germline V gene lookup returns CDR1 SGHDT and CDR2 YYEEEE. The V end was cut by 0 bases, the J end by 3 bases, with 7 bases between. CDR3 sequence: CASSLGSSYEQYF. CDR3 nucleotides: TGTGCCAGCAGCTTGGGTTCCAGCTACGAGCAGTACTTC. Looking up the rest from reference TRBV5-6 and TRBJ2-7 gives the full variable domain: DAGVTQSPTHLIKTRGQQVTLRCSPKSGHDTVSWYQQALGQGPQFIFQYYEEEERQRGNFPDRFSGHQFPNYSSELNVNALLLGDSALYLCASSLGSSYEQYFGPGTRLTVT.

V gene TRBV18 combines with J gene TRBJ1-2, with 7 bases lining up with TRBD1. The CDR3 has 14 residues. V gave up 2 bases and J gave up 4 bases; unmatched junction bases: 4. CDR1 and CDR2 from the germline V gene are KGHSH and LQKENI. The DNA of the CDR3 is TGTGCCAGCTCACCAAACAGGGGAATCTATGGCTACACCTTC. This gives the protein CASSPNRGIYGYTF.

CDR3 sequence: CASPGLAGTNGEFF. CDR3 coding DNA: TGCGCCAGCCCGGGACTAGCGGGGACCAACGGGGAGTTCTTC. V and J are TRBV10-1 and TRBJ2-1; 13 bases align to TRBD2. J gave up 14 bases and V 8 bases, and 12 bases lay outside the gene matches. The CDR3 runs to 14 residues. Germline V lookup: CDR1 WNHNN, CDR2 SYGVQD (reference sequence).

The chain joins TRBV5-1 to TRBJ1-1; perhaps TRBD1 as D (5 bases). V was clipped by 0 bases and J by 3 bases, with 15 bases between them. The CDR3 consists of 16 residues. The V gene's germline CDR1 is SGHRS and CDR2 YFSETQ. CDR3 sequence (DNA): TGCGCCAGCAGCTTGGATGTAGGGGCGTTGGACACTGAAGCTTTCTTT. Encoded protein: CASSLDVGALDTEAFF.

V gene TRBV9 combines with J gene TRBJ2-1; 8 nucleotides align to TRBD1. Germline-derived CDR1 and CDR2 are SGDLS and YYNGEE. The CDR3 runs 15 residues. Trimming cost V 3 bases and J 4 bases; bases outside gene matches: 6. The CDR3 region is CASSAPGTGYNEQFF. CDR3 bases: TGTGCCAGCAGCGCCCCCGGGACAGGATACAATGAGCAGTTCTTC.